The subject of this entry is one TCR beta chain. This sample is part of a study of blood T cell repertoires in COVID-19. Original analysis: Reference gene primers were amplified, and this amplification served to estimate nucleated cell counts. Data came from immunoSEQ multiplex PCR; TCRdb stores just in-frame clones and leaves some out. The V and J calls and clone size come from that table; D and trimming were worked out from the DNA. The data hold fewer than 250,000 clones, with about 87% observed a single time. The CDR3 is 14 amino acids. Germline V gives CDR1 SEHNR, CDR2 FQNEAQ (reference sequence). V was trimmed by 5 bases and J by 1 base, leaving 12 bases between them.

This chain links TRBV7-9 with TRBJ2-7; tentatively, D is TRBD2 (6 bases). Sequenced sample: peripheral blood. This TCR derives from a man aged 65 to 79 with acute or convalescent COVID-19. The CDR3 nucleotides are TGTGCCAGCAGCCCCGGGACTCCTTCCTACGAGCAGTACTTC. Amino acids: CASSPGTPSYEQYF.